A single T cell receptor (beta chain) is shown here with its context. Its antigen is undetermined. Sequenced by immunoSEQ multiplex PCR; TCRdb stores in-frame clones only, minus some. The sample has about 160,000 clones, 92% seen once. This entry comes from a study of T cell responses to AZD1222 COVID-19 vaccine. Broader study findings: Only a handful of AZD1222 recipients were seropositive at baseline. Distributed over spike, vaccine-associated CD4 TCRs predominated at 160-218 and 743-854. Repertoires were sampled only after the peak T cell response.

Between the trimmed V and J ends, which lost 5 bases and 6 bases, there was a span of 11 bases. Germline V gene data show CDR1 as SNHLY and CDR2 as FYNNEI. The CDR3 length is 13 residues. This material consisted of peripheral blood, taken 28 days after the second AZD1222 dose. The V call is TRBV2, the J call TRBJ1-5; a weak D match, TRBD1 (6 bases). The receptor comes from an adult who received the AZD1222 COVID-19 vaccine. CDR3 nucleotides: TGTGCCAGCAGTAAAGGGGGAACTCAGCCCCAGCATTTT. Amino acid sequence: CASSKGGTQPQHF.